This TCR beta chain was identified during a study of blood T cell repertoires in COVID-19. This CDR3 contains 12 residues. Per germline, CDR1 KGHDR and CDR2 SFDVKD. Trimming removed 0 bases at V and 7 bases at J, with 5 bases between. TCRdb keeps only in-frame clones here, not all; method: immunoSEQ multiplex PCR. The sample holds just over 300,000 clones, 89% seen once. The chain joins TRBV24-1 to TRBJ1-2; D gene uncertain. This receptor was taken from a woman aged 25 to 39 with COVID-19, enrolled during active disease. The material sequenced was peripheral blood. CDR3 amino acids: CATSDLSVGYTF. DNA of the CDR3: TGTGCCACCAGTGATTTGTCAGTTGGCTACACCTTC.